Listed below are T cell receptor beta chains from one sample, sequenced in a study of control samples from healthy donors and cancer patients. This table comes from immunoSEQ multiplex PCR, and its TCRdb copy is limited to in-frame clones, with some not included. Among roughly 150,000 clones listed, almost 90% were seen once. Material: blood. These receptors were taken from a man aged 18 to 30 in good health. Each CDR3 is given with its conserved first and last residue. The order of the fields is V gene, CDR3 protein.

v_gene: TRBV19; CDR3aa: CASSIDLWEPYGYTF
v_gene: TRBV5-8; CDR3aa: CASSAKQGASLSSYNSPLHF
v_gene: TRBV9; CDR3aa: CASSAQGDGYTF
v_gene: TRBV4-2; CDR3aa: CASSSIEGGGNTEAFF
v_gene: TRBV5-6; CDR3aa: CASSLGSVGELFF
v_gene: TRBV7-9; CDR3aa: CASSPRGGPGSDTQYF
v_gene: TRBV28; CDR3aa: CASSSGGTGGNSPLHF
v_gene: TRBV7-2; CDR3aa: CASSLAIQNEQFF
v_gene: TRBV19; CDR3aa: CASSPFGGGGEQPQHF
v_gene: TRBV25-1; CDR3aa: CASSEHWAGDSGNTIYF
v_gene: TRBV6-2/TRBV6-3; CDR3aa: CASSYVGLEQFF
v_gene: TRBV19; CDR3aa: CASSMALAGYHTF
v_gene: TRBV7-2; CDR3aa: CASSAGPRYEQYF
v_gene: TRBV27; CDR3aa: CASSFESSYNEQFF
v_gene: TRBV5-1; CDR3aa: CASSFNRGAEETQYF
v_gene: TRBV28; CDR3aa: CASSPPGSSNEKLFF
v_gene: TRBV5-4; CDR3aa: CASSQNLAGGREQYF
v_gene: TRBV15; CDR3aa: CATSRTGGNQPQHF
v_gene: TRBV3-1/TRBV3-2; CDR3aa: CASSQNQETQYF
v_gene: TRBV19; CDR3aa: CASSIVGLAGGRDTQYF
v_gene: TRBV15; CDR3aa: CATSRNRNTGELFF
v_gene: TRBV5-6; CDR3aa: CASSLAPGVVSYEQYF
v_gene: TRBV6-2/TRBV6-3; CDR3aa: CASSYPPGNEQFF
v_gene: TRBV5-1; CDR3aa: CASSLQDLGYEQYF
v_gene: TRBV24-1; CDR3aa: CATSVKLNGELFF
v_gene: TRBV9; CDR3aa: CASSGPGEKLFF
v_gene: TRBV28; CDR3aa: CASSSGGSSTDTQYF
v_gene: TRBV18; CDR3aa: CASSQGSNYGYTF
v_gene: TRBV1; CDR3aa: CTSSQGAWGNYGYTF
v_gene: TRBV7-9; CDR3aa: CASSLAMIRGQGEKLFF
v_gene: TRBV3-1/TRBV3-2; CDR3aa: CASSQAGRSQFF
v_gene: TRBV19; CDR3aa: CASTDYRGAGVGGELFF
v_gene: TRBV24-1; CDR3aa: CATRPSGGSGATGELFF
v_gene: TRBV7-8; CDR3aa: CASSLVRGTYEQYF
v_gene: TRBV7-2; CDR3aa: CASSPDINTGELFF
v_gene: TRBV5-8; CDR3aa: CASTLVGQETQYF
v_gene: TRBV19; CDR3aa: CASSRGQGAGEKLFF
v_gene: TRBV12-3/TRBV12-4; CDR3aa: CASSPQENTIYF
v_gene: TRBV10-3; CDR3aa: CAINKLPGQNQLNEQFF
v_gene: TRBV6-5; CDR3aa: CASIKTGGVEKLFF